Many counts were recorded for the clone carrying this T cell receptor (beta chain). Antigen specificity is unknown. This sample is part of a study of T cells in Graves' hyperthyroidism and ophthalmopathy. Study details: It was at initial diagnosis, before any treatment, that peripheral blood was collected.

Per germline, CDR1 SGHAT and CDR2 FQNNGV. V was shortened by 1 base and J by 2 bases, with 10 bases between the two germline ends. The CDR3 runs to 15 residues. RNA transcripts gave rise to amplified TCR beta CDR3 regions. TCR CDR3 regions were first amplified by RT-PCR with HTBI primers. TCRdb independently ran MiXCR on the multiplex PCR reads; one entry per CDR3 protein. The table records approximately 300,000 distinct CDR3 sequences, approximately 15% of them present only once. Diagnoses used clinical symptoms, serum thyroxine and TRAb, thyroid ultrasound and orbital computed tomography. Study-wide results and limits: Most expanded thyroid clonotypes above 0.001 recurred in blood.

The source of this sequence is a woman between 55 and 75 years old with Graves' ophthalmopathy. Sequencing was done on a sample of blood. The chain combines TRBV11-2 with TRBJ2-3; maybe TRBD2 (6 bases). CDR3 nucleotides: TGTGCCAGCAGCTTAGGTGGGAGGTACACAGATACGCAGTATTTT. It codes for CASSLGGRYTDTQYF.